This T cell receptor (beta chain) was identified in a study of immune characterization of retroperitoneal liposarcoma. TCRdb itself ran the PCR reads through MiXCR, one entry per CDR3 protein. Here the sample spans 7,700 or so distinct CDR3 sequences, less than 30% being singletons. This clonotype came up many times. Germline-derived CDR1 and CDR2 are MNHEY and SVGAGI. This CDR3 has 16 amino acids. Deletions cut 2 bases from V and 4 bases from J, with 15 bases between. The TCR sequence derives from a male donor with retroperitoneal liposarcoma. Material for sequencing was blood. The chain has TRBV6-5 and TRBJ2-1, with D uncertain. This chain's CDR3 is CASSYADLGRYNEQFF. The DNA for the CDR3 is TGTGCCAGCAGTTACGCTGACCTAGGGCGGTACAATGAGCAGTTCTTC.